This T cell receptor (beta chain) is drawn from a study of T cells after posttransplantation cyclophosphamide. A remark on this clone: Its target is unknown.

Sampled 1 year posttransplant, controls received myeloablative marrow transplants, methotrexate and a calcineurin inhibitor. The repertoire was sequenced with immunoSEQ multiplex PCR; TCRdb's copy has only in-frame clones and lacks some. Here the sample spans roughly 23,000 clones, around 92% being singletons. There are 15 residues in the CDR3. J lost 0 bases, V lost 2 bases, and 1 base had no gene match. Germline CDR1 and CDR2: MDHEN and SYDVKM. The study's findings and limits: Skin or GI-infiltrating T cells shared few TRB sequences with blood.

The source was PBMCs, collected after an allogeneic stem cell transplant with a calcineurin inhibitor and methotrexate. This chain connects TRBV28 to TRBJ2-1, with 7 positions matching TRBD2. This clonotype was sampled from a female patient aged 45-65 years who received an allogeneic stem cell transplant from an unrelated donor, was CMV-positive, and had chronic GVHD only. Among the T cells, some may be from the graft donor. CDR3 protein: CASSLPSGSYNEQFF. The CDR3 bases are TGTGCCAGCAGTTTACCTAGCGGCTCCTACAATGAGCAGTTCTTC.